This T cell receptor beta chain is drawn from a study of blood T cell repertoires in COVID-19. Background on the study: There were acute and convalescent COVID-19 samples, and they came from the United States, Italy and Spain.

Using immunoSEQ multiplex PCR, the repertoire was profiled, and TCRdb retains in-frame clones only, with some absent. The table records hundreds of thousands of clones, approximately 90% of them present only once. V was trimmed by 5 bases and J by 4 bases, leaving 9 bases between them. Germline CDR1 KGHSH, CDR2 LQKENI. The CDR3 is 12 amino acids. The sequence derives from a woman aged 60 to 75 in a cohort exposed to, infected with or recovered from COVID-19 (not recorded which). Sequencing was done on a sample of PBMCs or T cells enriched from blood (not recorded which). This chain connects TRBV18 to TRBJ2-7, with a possible D match to TRBD1 (5 bases). The CDR3 nucleotides read TGTGCCAGCTCAAACCAGGGATACGAGCAGTACTTC. Translation: CASSNQGYEQYF.